This TCR beta chain originates from a study of metastatic and nonmetastatic thyroid tumors. TCRdb reanalyzed the PCR reads with MiXCR. The sample holds tens of thousands of clones, roughly 19% seen once. This clone appeared many times. The germline CDR1 and CDR2 sequences are SEHNR and FQNEAQ (reference sequence). The junction had 4 bases not matched to a gene; V was cut back by 6 bases and J by 0 bases. This CDR3 contains 15 residues. Nobody among the patients had been given any treatment before thyroid surgery. The clonotype was recovered from a female donor with papillary thyroid cancer or a benign thyroid nodule (not recorded which). Some clones in this sample may be carry-over from other donors' samples. The chain employs TRBV7-9 and TRBJ2-3; 9 positions agree with TRBD2. Sequenced input: blood. Here the CDR3 DNA reads TGTGCCAGCAGACGTAGCGGGGGCAGCACAGATACGCAGTATTTT. This codes for CASRRSGGSTDTQYF.